This TCR beta chain was recovered during a study of regulatory dendritic cells for organ transplantation. Whole-study findings and limits: Of resting T cell subsets, memory CD8+ had the most alloreactive clonotypes. Memory CD8+ T cells were the most oligoclonal; naive cells were highly diverse.

Naive CD45RA+ and memory CD45RO+ CD4+ or CD8+ T cells were FACS-sorted. Assay used: immunoSEQ multiplex PCR; TCRdb lists only in-frame clones, some missing. The profile covers fewer than 40,000 clones, with around 90% appearing a single time and 0.11% taken by the ten largest. As to this clone: Its antigen is not identified.

Trimming took off 3 bases at V and 0 bases at J, with 10 bases between the two ends. Germline CDR1 is MNHEY and CDR2 is SMNVEV (reference sequence). This CDR3 region has 15 residues. V is TRBV27 and J is TRBJ2-3; maybe TRBD1 (5 bases). Sequenced sample: naive CD8+ T cells from blood. Stated subset: CD45RA+ naive T cells. The sequence was obtained from a human donor in good health. CDR3 DNA: TGTGCCAGCAGTTTGCTTAGGGGAAGCACAGATACGCAGTATTTT. Its protein is CASSLLRGSTDTQYF.